This T cell receptor (beta chain) was recorded in a study of blood T cell repertoires in COVID-19. About the study: Sites in the United States, Italy and Spain provided acute and convalescent COVID-19 samples. The cDNA or gDNA used as material had been derived from T cells, B-cell-depleted T cells, or PBMCs.

V trimming: 4 bases; J trimming: 2 bases; junction bases outside the gene matches: 14. The CDR3 is 17 amino acids. Germline V gene data show CDR1 as SGHDN and CDR2 as FVKESK. Methods used by the authors: Cell counts per sample came from amplifying reference gene primers. Generated by immunoSEQ multiplex PCR, the TCRdb table keeps only in-frame clones and is missing some. V and J calls and clone size are as listed in that table; D and trimming were resolved from the DNA. The sample yields approximately 50,000 clones, approximately 80% seen once. This clone was seen only a few times. This chain connects TRBV14 to TRBJ2-7; 7 positions agree with TRBD1. This receptor was obtained from a man between 65 and 85 years old with active or convalescent COVID-19. Sequencing was carried out using peripheral blood. The CDR3 spells CASSLGSWTGKTYEQYF. CDR3 DNA sequence: TGTGCCAGCAGCCTCGGATCCTGGACAGGAAAAACCTACGAGCAGTACTTC.